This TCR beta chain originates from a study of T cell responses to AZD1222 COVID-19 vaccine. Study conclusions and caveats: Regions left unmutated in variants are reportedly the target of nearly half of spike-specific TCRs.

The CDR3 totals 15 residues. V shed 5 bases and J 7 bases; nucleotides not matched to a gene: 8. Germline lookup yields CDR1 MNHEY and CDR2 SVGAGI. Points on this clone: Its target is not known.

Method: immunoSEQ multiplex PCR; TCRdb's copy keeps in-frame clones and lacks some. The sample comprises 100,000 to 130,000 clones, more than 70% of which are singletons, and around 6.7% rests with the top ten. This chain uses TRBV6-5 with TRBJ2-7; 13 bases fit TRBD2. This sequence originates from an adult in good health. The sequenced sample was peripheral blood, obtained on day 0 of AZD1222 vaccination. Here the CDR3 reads CASSLGLAGVGEQYF. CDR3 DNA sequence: TGTGCCAGCAGTCTTGGACTAGCGGGGGTTGGGGAGCAGTACTTC.